Included here is one T cell receptor (beta chain) sequence, with context. The antigen remains undetermined. Within the sample, other DNA sequences also encode this same CDR3. Sequencing was performed with immunoSEQ multiplex PCR; in TCRdb, only in-frame clones are kept and a portion is missing. This sample has hundreds of thousands of clones, with around 89% found just once. The entry originates in a study of Ad26.COV2.S vaccination and SARS-CoV-2 variants. Study-level information: Donor joined the COV1001 Ad26.COV2.S trial arm.

Trimming took off 4 bases at V and 7 bases at J, with 11 bases between the two ends. The CDR3 has 13 residues. Per germline, CDR1 SEHNR and CDR2 FQNEAQ (reference sequence). Regarding treatment: some 20 received Ad26.COV2.S at low or high dose, single or two shots; 5 received placebo; per-sample allocation not given. Sampling occurred on day 63 after the first vaccine or placebo injection. The study, taken as a whole, reports: Possible underestimation of total T cell responses by the TCR breadth and depth analyses was noted.

The clonotype was recovered from a person aged 18 to 59 who received the Ad26.COV2.S COVID-19 vaccine or a placebo. V and J are TRBV7-9 and TRBJ1-5, with a tentative D call TRBD1 (6 bases). Source: peripheral blood, taken in a trial of Ad26.COV2.S vaccine versus placebo. This chain's CDR3 is CASSSRGGQPQHF. The CDR3 DNA reads TGTGCCAGCAGCTCCAGGGGCGGGCAGCCCCAGCATTTT.